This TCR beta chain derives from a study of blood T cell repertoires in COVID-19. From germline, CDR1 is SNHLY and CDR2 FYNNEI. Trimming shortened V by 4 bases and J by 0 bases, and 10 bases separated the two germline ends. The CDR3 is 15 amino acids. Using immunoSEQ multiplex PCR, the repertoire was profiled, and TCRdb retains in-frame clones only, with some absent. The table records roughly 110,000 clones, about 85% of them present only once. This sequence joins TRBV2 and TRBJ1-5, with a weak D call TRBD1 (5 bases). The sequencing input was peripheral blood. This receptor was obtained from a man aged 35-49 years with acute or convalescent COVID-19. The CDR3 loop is CASSVLGDSNQPQHF. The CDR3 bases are TGTGCCAGCAGTGTTTTAGGGGATAGCAATCAGCCCCAGCATTTT.